Listed here is a single TCR beta chain. These data come from a study of blood T cell repertoires in COVID-19. Clinical history reported by participants formed the basis on which cohorts were assigned. Assay used: immunoSEQ multiplex PCR; TCRdb lists only in-frame clones, some missing. The sample gives around 310,000 clones, 88% of which show up once; under 6% is in the top ten. Sequencing was done on a sample of PBMCs or T cells enriched from blood (not recorded which). This receptor was taken from a young man who had recovered from COVID-19.

This chain's CDR3 is CASSTGGVGYGYTF. The CDR3 DNA reads TGTGCCAGCAGCACCGGGGGGGTGGGCTATGGCTACACCTTC. The rearrangement joins TRBV5-4 to TRBJ1-2, with D possibly being TRBD1 (5 bases). CDR1 is SGHNT, CDR2 YYREEE, per germline (reference sequence). The V end lost 4 bases, the J end lost 4 bases, and 14 bases lay between the germline ends. The CDR3 is made up of 14 amino acids.